This TCR beta chain was found in a study of blood T cells in healthy people across ages. In germline, CDR1 is SQVTM, CDR2 ANQGSEA. Between the trimmed V and J ends, which lost 6 bases and 6 bases, there was a span of 11 bases. The CDR3 loop spans 11 amino acids. Study-wide results and limits: Naive T cell percentage showed a strong correlation with TCR beta diversity.

In this sample, this clonotype turned up a few times. The antigen is undetermined. A second roughly 6 to 11 cycle PCR used barcoded and J-beta primers. TCRdb fed the 5' RACE reads into MiXCR, producing one record per CDR3 protein. Of 760,000 or so distinct CDR3 sequences detected, approximately 25% appear once; the ten largest clones hold just under 9.5%. These data are also associated with another study on T cells of mothers and their children. That source notes: For unrelated pairs as for related ones, thymic selection shapes TCR recombination output similarly.

Sequencing was carried out using blood. The chain links TRBV29-1 to TRBJ1-2; D ambiguous. This clonotype was obtained from a boy younger than 18 in good health. The CDR3 region has the DNA TGCAGCGTAGAGGGCTCCGATGGCTACACCTTC. This codes for CSVEGSDGYTF.